These 20 T cell receptor beta chains were sequenced from one sample in a study of a mutant IDH1 vaccine in newly diagnosed glioma. Time point indicated: week 23, last vaccination. Mutant IDH1 20-mer peptide, at 300 ug, made up each vaccine dose, with topical imiquimod. The assay was immunoSEQ multiplex PCR, and TCRdb's table has in-frame clones only and misses some. The sample lists 43,000 or so clones; about four fifths were seen once. These receptors lack a known antigen. Sequencing used PBMCs, obtained from a glioma patient whose treatment included an IDH1 peptide vaccine. The receptor source for this set is a woman aged 18-35 years with glioma. Some clones in this sample may be carry-over from other donors' samples.

This clone was found once. The chain links TRBV7-8 to TRBJ2-2; D is undetermined. V dropped 3 bases and J dropped 2 bases, with 10 bases sitting between them. Germline V gene sequence: CDR1 SGHVS, CDR2 FQNEAQ. The CDR3 runs 15 residues. In DNA, the CDR3 is TGTGCCAGCAGCTTCCTACAGTTCAACACCGGGGAGCTGTTTTTT. Translating it yields CASSFLQFNTGELFF.

The chain has TRBV13 and TRBJ1-4; TRBD1 agrees at 11 bases. Trimming took 7 bases from V and 7 from J; bases not matched to a gene: 11. Germline V gives CDR1 PRHDT, CDR2 FYEKMQ (reference sequence). This CDR3 contains 16 residues. The CDR3 spells CASTILGDRGTEKLFF. The CDR3 DNA is TGTGCCAGCACCATCCTAGGGGACAGGGGGACTGAAAAACTGTTTTTT.

The V gene is TRBV19, the J gene TRBJ2-5, with 8 bases that match TRBD1. The V and J ends lost 5 bases and 5 bases, in that order; junction bases with no gene match: 10. Per germline, CDR1 LNHDA and CDR2 SQIVND (reference sequence). The CDR3 has 15 amino acids. The CDR3 protein is CASSGRQGRGETQYF. In DNA, the CDR3 is TGTGCCAGTAGTGGTCGACAGGGGCGCGGTGAGACCCAGTACTTC. The full variable domain, rest sourced from reference TRBV19 and TRBJ2-5, is DGGITQSPKYLFRKEGQNVTLSCEQNLNHDAMYWYRQDPGQGLRLIYYSQIVNDFQKGDIAEGYSVSREKKESFPLTVTSAQKNPTAFYLCASSGRQGRGETQYFGPGTRLLVL.

The chain uses TRBV11-2 and TRBJ1-2, with TRBD1 as a possible D gene (6 bases). The CDR3 covers 14 residues. The germline V gene encodes CDR1 SGHAT and CDR2 FQNNGV. V was clipped by 5 bases and J by 4 bases, with 14 bases between them. Written as DNA, the CDR3 is TGTGCCAGCAGCCCCCTTGGACAGTTCTATGGCTACACCTTC. Residues: CASSPLGQFYGYTF.

The V gene is TRBV5-1, the J gene TRBJ1-2; maybe TRBD1 (6 bases). The CDR3 is 14 amino acids. CDR1 is SGHRS and CDR2 is YFSETQ in the germline V gene. V gave up 0 bases and J gave up 2 bases, with 8 bases separating them. CDR3 nucleotide sequence: TGCGCCAGCAGCTTGGACAGGGCCAACTATGGCTACACCTTC. Protein sequence: CASSLDRANYGYTF.

The CDR3 nucleotides are TGTGCCAGCAGCTATGTTGAGAACTATGGCTACACCTTC. Amino acids: CASSYVENYGYTF. The genes are TRBV6-5 and TRBJ1-2; D unclear. The CDR3 is 13 residues long. Germline V gives CDR1 MNHEY, CDR2 SVGAGI. The V gene lost 6 bases and the J gene lost 2 bases, with 10 bases spanning the gap.

The chain couples TRBV5-4 to TRBJ2-3; D gene uncertain. The CDR3 has 13 amino acids. V was cut by 0 bases and J by 6 bases, with 8 bases left in between. CDR1 and CDR2 from the germline V gene are SGHNT and YYREEE (reference sequence). CDR3 bases: TGTGCCAGCAGCTTGGAGTTCGATGATACGCAGTATTTT. This codes for CASSLEFDDTQYF.

The chain's CDR3 is CASSPWDRDSEQYF. The DNA of the CDR3 is TGTGCCAGCAGCCCATGGGACAGAGATAGCGAGCAGTACTTC. The genes are TRBV5-6 and TRBJ2-7; 7 nucleotides line up with TRBD1. The germline gives CDR1 SGHDT, CDR2 YYEEEE. V dropped 4 bases and J dropped 6; count of bases not matched to a gene: 10. The CDR3 loop spans 14 amino acids.

The rearrangement uses TRBV4-3 and TRBJ2-5; 8 nucleotides line up with TRBD1. The germline CDR1 and CDR2 sequences are LGHNA and YSLEER. Unmatched junction bases numbered 8, after V lost 1 base and J lost 4 bases. This CDR3 comprises 16 residues. The DNA of the CDR3 is TGCGCCAGCAGCCAAGCGACAGGGGTGGGAGCAGAGACCCAGTACTTC. Residues: CASSQATGVGAETQYF.

This clone was detected only a few times. The chain is built from TRBV30 and TRBJ1-1; maybe TRBD1 (6 bases). Trimming took off 2 bases at V and 4 bases at J, with 14 bases between the two ends. Germline CDR1 is GTSNPN and CDR2 is SVGIG (reference sequence). The CDR3 is 14 residues long. The CDR3 protein is CAWSTGGYGTEAFF. CDR3 bases: TGTGCCTGGAGTACCGGGGGCTATGGCACTGAAGCTTTCTTT.

The chain has TRBV6-5 and TRBJ2-5; TRBD1 matches at 7 bases. In germline, CDR1 is MNHEY, CDR2 SVGAGI. CDR3 length: 13 residues. The J segment lost 7 bases and the V segment lost 6 bases, leaving 8 bases of the junction unmatched. The CDR3 sequence: CASSQTGSATQYF. DNA for the CDR3: TGTGCCAGCAGCCAGACAGGGTCGGCGACCCAGTACTTC.

The CDR3 nucleotides are TGTGCCAGCAGCCCCGTCGCTGGAAACACCATATATTTT. Translation gives CASSPVAGNTIYF. This chain connects TRBV7-9 to TRBJ1-3; no firm D call. Germline assignment: CDR1 SEHNR and CDR2 FQNEAQ (reference sequence). The CDR3 runs 13 residues. V was pared by 5 bases and J by 2 bases, with 7 bases between. Together with reference TRBV7-9 and TRBJ1-3, the CDR3 gives the full variable domain: DTGVSQNPRHKITKRGQNVTFRCDPISEHNRLYWYRQTLGQGPEFLTYFQNEAQLEKSRLLSDRFSAERPKGSFSTLEIQRTEQGDSAMYLCASSPVAGNTIYFGEGSWLTVV.

V usage is TRBV29-1 and J usage is TRBJ2-1; 7 nucleotides align to TRBD2. The CDR3 contains 14 residues. Germline CDR1 is SQVTM and CDR2 is ANQGSEA. The J segment lost 4 bases and the V segment lost 7 bases, leaving 10 bases of the junction unmatched. CDR3 DNA sequence: TGCAGCGCCGATCCTGGGGGGGGGTACAATGAGCAGTTCTTC. Its translation is CSADPGGGYNEQFF.

This sequence joins TRBV7-9 and TRBJ1-1, with TRBD1 matching over 10 bases. CDR3 length: 14 amino acids. V lost 1 base, J lost 7 bases, and 3 bases stayed unmatched. Looked up from germline, CDR1 is SEHNR and CDR2 is FQNEAQ (reference sequence). The CDR3 region is CASSLGDRGGEAFF. The DNA of the CDR3 is TGTGCCAGCAGCTTAGGGGACAGGGGTGGTGAAGCTTTCTTT.

This clone was recorded only once. The rearrangement uses TRBV14 and TRBJ2-1, with D tentatively TRBD2 (5 bases). The germline V gene encodes CDR1 SGHDN and CDR2 FVKESK. Trimming removed 6 bases at V and 8 bases at J, with 11 bases between. The length of the CDR3 is 12 residues. The CDR3 here is CASSPRGYEQFF. The CDR3 nucleotides are TGTGCCAGCAGTCCCCGGGGATATGAGCAGTTCTTC.

The gene calls are TRBV7-9 and TRBJ1-2, with no clear D. V shed 2 bases and J shed 3 bases, with 19 bases lying between them. Germline V lookup: CDR1 SEHNR, CDR2 FQNEAQ (reference sequence). The CDR3 has 17 amino acids. The CDR3 loop reads CASSLRSSRMWDYGYTF. Written as DNA, the CDR3 is TGTGCCAGCAGCTTAAGGTCTAGCAGAATGTGGGACTATGGCTACACCTTC.

This clone was counted once. The genes are TRBV7-9 and TRBJ2-1, with D uncertain. The V end lost 5 bases, the J end lost 7 bases, and 6 bases lay between the germline ends. The germline V gene encodes CDR1 SEHNR and CDR2 FQNEAQ (reference sequence). This CDR3 has 11 amino acids. DNA for the CDR3: TGTGCCAGCAGCGAAAATAATGAGCAGTTCTTC. Translating it yields CASSENNEQFF.

The chain couples TRBV27 to TRBJ2-5, with D tentatively TRBD2 (5 bases). Trimming removed 8 bases at V and 10 bases at J, with 14 bases between. CDR1 is MNHEY, CDR2 SMNVEV, per germline (reference sequence). The CDR3 has 11 amino acids. For the CDR3, the DNA is TGTGCCAGCGGAATTCGACTAAGCCAGTACTTC. It translates to CASGIRLSQYF.

V and J are TRBV11-2 and TRBJ2-2, with no clear D. Germline loops: CDR1 SGHAT, CDR2 FQNNGV. V gave up 1 base and J gave up 1 base, with 7 bases separating them. The CDR3 has 15 residues. Here the CDR3 reads CASSLVGGNTGELFF. The CDR3 nucleotides are TGTGCCAGCAGCTTAGTTGGCGGGAACACCGGGGAGCTGTTTTTT.

V gene TRBV13 combines with J gene TRBJ2-7; 9 bases agree with TRBD2. After removal of 5 bases from V and 8 bases from J, the junction contained 16 bases not matched to a gene. CDR1 and CDR2 (germline): PRHDT, FYEKMQ (reference sequence). The CDR3 is made up of 16 amino acids. In DNA, the CDR3 is TGTGCCAGCAGCCAAAGGGGGCTAGCGGGAACTGTCCAGCAGTACTTC. This sequence encodes CASSQRGLAGTVQQYF.